The next 20 T cell receptor beta chains were all read from a single sample in a study of control samples from healthy donors and cancer patients. This table comes from immunoSEQ multiplex PCR, and its TCRdb copy is limited to in-frame clones, with some not included. This repertoire shows about 150,000 clones, 75% to 90% found once; its top ten account for just under 5%. Input material: blood. The receptors originated from a man aged 30-40 years in good health.

This clone was seen just once. The rearrangement links TRBV6-1 to TRBJ1-2, with 7 bases lining up with TRBD1. This CDR3 is 16 amino acids long. CDR1 is MNHNS, CDR2 SASEGT, per germline. The V gene end was trimmed by 0 bases and the J gene end by 4 bases; junction bases not matched to a gene: 8. Written as DNA, the CDR3 is TGTGCCAGCAGTGAAGCGAGTTCGACAGGGCTCTATGGCTACACCTTC. It codes for CASSEASSTGLYGYTF.

V gene TRBV18 combines with J gene TRBJ2-7; a weak D match, TRBD2 (5 bases). Germline V gives CDR1 KGHSH, CDR2 LQKENI. The CDR3 is 15 amino acids. V was cut by 2 bases and J by 2 bases, with 13 bases left in between. For the CDR3, the DNA is TGTGCCAGCTCACCATTTCTTACGGGAACCTACGAGCAGTACTTC. This codes for CASSPFLTGTYEQYF.

The chain combines TRBV5-4 with TRBJ1-2; D remains unclear. The V end was cut by 5 bases, the J end by 9 bases, with 17 bases between. This CDR3 comprises 13 residues. The V gene's germline CDR1 is SGHNT and CDR2 YYREEE (reference sequence). The CDR3 reads CASSLPWGESYTF. CDR3 coding DNA: TGTGCCAGCAGTCTCCCCTGGGGTGAGAGCTACACCTTC.

The chain recombines TRBV25-1 with TRBJ1-6; 11 nucleotides align to TRBD1. The germline V gene encodes CDR1 MGHDK and CDR2 SYGVNS. The CDR3 contains 13 residues. V gave up 6 bases and J gave up 9 bases; unmatched junction bases: 1. The CDR3 DNA reads as TGTGCCAGCAGGGGGACAGGGGGTTCACCCCTCCACTTT. It codes for CASRGTGGSPLHF.

The genes are TRBV6-5 and TRBJ2-3; no definite D call. Per germline, CDR1 MNHEY and CDR2 SVGAGI. The CDR3 runs to 15 residues. The germline V and J ends were trimmed by 2 bases and 1 base, with 10 bases remaining between them. The CDR3 DNA reads as TGTGCCAGCAGTTACCGACAACATGGCACAGATACGCAGTATTTT. This gives the protein CASSYRQHGTDTQYF.

V usage is TRBV7-9 and J usage is TRBJ2-3; 10 nucleotides agree with TRBD1. The length of the CDR3 is 15 residues. The trim removed 5 bases at V and 7 bases at J, leaving 9 bases unmatched. CDR1 is SEHNR and CDR2 is FQNEAQ in the germline V gene (reference sequence). CDR3 bases: TGTGCCAGCAGCGAATGGGGACAGGGGTTAAATACGCAGTATTTT. Residues: CASSEWGQGLNTQYF.

This sequence joins TRBV6-2 or TRBV6-3 and TRBJ2-5; a possible D gene is TRBD1 (6 bases). V lost 5 bases and J 3 bases, leaving 16 bases between the germline ends. The CDR3 has 15 residues. Germline assignment: CDR1 MNHEY and CDR2 SVGEGT. The CDR3 loop reads CASSPLTTGKETQYF. In DNA, the CDR3 is TGTGCCAGCAGTCCGCTTACCACAGGGAAAGAGACCCAGTACTTC.

This chain uses TRBV7-2 with TRBJ1-1; D not certain. Trimming left V 1 base short and J 0 bases short, with 9 bases between. The CDR3 loop spans 15 amino acids. From germline, CDR1 is SGHTA and CDR2 FQGNSA. CDR3 sequence: CASSLVWQLNTEAFF. CDR3 nucleotide sequence: TGTGCCAGCAGCTTAGTATGGCAGCTGAACACTGAAGCTTTCTTT.

This chain uses TRBV19 with TRBJ1-1; no definite D call. From germline, CDR1 is LNHDA and CDR2 SQIVND (reference sequence). The length of the CDR3 is 11 residues. Trimming left V 8 bases short and J 1 base short, with 5 bases between. The CDR3 here is CASWSNTEAFF. The CDR3 coding sequence is TGTGCCAGTTGGTCGAACACTGAAGCTTTCTTT.

This rearrangement joins TRBV6-2 or TRBV6-3 to TRBJ2-7; D gene unclear. This CDR3 spans 13 amino acids. CDR1 is MNHEY and CDR2 is SVGEGT in the germline V gene. Between the trimmed V and J ends, which lost 5 bases and 2 bases, there was a span of 10 bases. For the CDR3, the DNA is TGTGCCAGCAGTGCAGGCGCCCCCTACGAGCAGTACTTC. This gives the protein CASSAGAPYEQYF.

CDR3 DNA: TGTGCCAGCAGCTTAGTCGGGGACTACCCCTACGAGCAGTACTTC. Protein: CASSLVGDYPYEQYF. The chain links TRBV7-2 to TRBJ2-7; the match to TRBD2 covers 7 bases. This CDR3 region has 15 residues. Germline V gene data show CDR1 as SGHTA and CDR2 as FQGNSA. Trimming cost V 1 base and J 2 bases; bases outside gene matches: 5.

This chain links TRBV4-3 with TRBJ2-2, with D possibly TRBD2 on 7 matching bases. Trimming pared 2 bases from V and 3 bases from J, leaving 10 bases between. Germline V lookup: CDR1 LGHNA, CDR2 YSLEER. The CDR3 covers 15 residues. The CDR3 protein is CASSQLGGDTGELFF. CDR3 bases: TGCGCCAGCAGCCAATTAGGGGGGGACACCGGGGAGCTGTTTTTT.

The gene calls are TRBV4-3 and TRBJ2-5; D not certain. V lost 0 bases and J lost 0, with 17 bases in between. Germline CDR1 reads LGHNA; CDR2 reads YSLEER. The CDR3 is made up of 18 amino acids. CDR3 nucleotides: TGCGCCAGCAGCCAAGATATAGCTAGGGCTTCGTACCAAGAGACCCAGTACTTC. Translated, it gives CASSQDIARASYQETQYF.

This clone came up once. The V call is TRBV7-9, the J call TRBJ1-1; D is unresolved. The CDR3 consists of 14 residues. V dropped 2 bases and J dropped 5 bases, with 12 bases sitting between them. Germline CDR1 reads SEHNR; CDR2 reads FQNEAQ (reference sequence). CDR3 coding DNA: TGTGCCAGCAGCTTAAGAGGGTTGGAGACTGAAGCTTTCTTT. It codes for CASSLRGLETEAFF.

This chain connects TRBV25-1 to TRBJ2-2, with 8 positions matching TRBD2. Per germline, CDR1 MGHDK and CDR2 SYGVNS. The CDR3 runs to 16 residues. Unmatched junction bases numbered 3, after V lost 0 bases and J lost 3 bases. The CDR3 region is CASSEYGRADTGELFF. The CDR3 DNA follows: TGTGCCAGCAGTGAATACGGGAGGGCCGACACCGGGGAGCTGTTTTTT.

This chain connects TRBV6-5 to TRBJ1-6, with TRBD1 identical over 8 bases. The CDR3 covers 14 residues. CDR1 and CDR2 from the germline V gene are MNHEY and SVGAGI. Losses at the gene ends were 5 bases for V and 9 bases for J; bases not matched to a gene: 6. CDR3 in amino acids: CASSLGQGSSPLHF. The CDR3 nucleotides are TGTGCCAGCAGTCTTGGACAGGGAAGTTCACCCCTCCACTTT.

The V gene is TRBV7-6, the J gene TRBJ1-1, with D unresolved. The germline V and J ends were trimmed by 0 bases and 1 base, with 6 bases remaining between them. The length of the CDR3 is 14 residues. The germline V gene encodes CDR1 SGHVS and CDR2 FNYEAQ. The CDR3 sequence: CASSLANKNTEAFF. The CDR3 DNA reads as TGTGCCAGCAGCTTAGCAAATAAGAACACTGAAGCTTTCTTT.

The CDR3 DNA sequence: TGTGCCAGCAGCTTAAGGGCGGGGGGACTCCTTCCAGATACGCAGTATTTT. The encoded protein is CASSLRAGGLLPDTQYF. The chain uses TRBV7-2 and TRBJ2-3; 8 bases align to TRBD2. Germline loops: CDR1 SGHTA, CDR2 FQGNSA. Trimming at V came to 2 bases and at J to 4 bases, leaving 11 bases not matched to a gene. There are 17 residues in the CDR3.

This clone appeared a few times. The chain combines TRBV2 with TRBJ2-7, with 10 bases that match TRBD2. This CDR3 comprises 14 residues. V dropped 8 bases and J dropped 5; count of bases not matched to a gene: 9. Germline values: CDR1 SNHLY, CDR2 FYNNEI. DNA for the CDR3: TGTGCCAGCTCTCAACGGGGGACTAGCGACGAGCAGTACTTC. Amino acids: CASSQRGTSDEQYF.

This clone was picked up one time. The chain links TRBV4-1 to TRBJ1-2; 9 bases are shared with TRBD1. Unmatched junction bases numbered 16, after V lost 0 bases and J lost 8 bases. The CDR3 is made up of 18 amino acids. Germline V gene lookup returns CDR1 MGHRA and CDR2 YSYEKL. This CDR3 reads CASSQDYRGTGLGEGYTF. CDR3 coding DNA: TGCGCCAGCAGCCAAGATTATCGAGGGACAGGGCTTGGTGAGGGCTACACCTTC.